The present TCR beta chain was sequenced within a study of radiotherapy plus CTLA-4 blockade in lung cancer. About the research overall: Objective responses were recorded in about 17% of patients, with disease control recorded in 25% to 35%. General study points: Radiotherapy was combined with ipilimumab, and tumor-derived TCR clones then expanded in blood.

Profiled with immunoSEQ multiplex PCR; TCRdb holds only in-frame clones, not every one. The sample carries roughly 110,000 clones, over 65% recorded once. The V gene's germline CDR1 is GTSNPN and CDR2 SVGIG (reference sequence). The CDR3 runs to 14 residues. V was clipped by 7 bases and J by 1 base; unmatched bases: 5. Details on this clone: As yet, its antigen is unknown.

The rearrangement uses TRBV30 and TRBJ2-3, with 10 bases fitting TRBD2. The clonotype comes from a human donor with non-small cell lung cancer that progressed on radiotherapy plus ipilimumab. Some clones in this sample may be carry-over from other donors' samples. Sequencing was performed on peripheral blood, taken from a patient treated with radiotherapy plus ipilimumab. CDR3 in DNA: TGTGCCTTTAGCGGGGGGCCACGCACAGATACGCAGTATTTT. Its protein is CAFSGGPRTDTQYF.